Listed below are T cell receptor beta chains from one sample, sequenced in a study of cytomegalovirus exposure and HLA in healthy donors. Produced via immunoSEQ multiplex PCR; TCRdb's table is partial and in-frame only. This sample has about 110,000 clones, with over 70% found just once. Sequencing was carried out using PBMCs. The source of these receptors is a female donor in good health and CMV-seronegative. Each CDR3 is given with its conserved first and last residue. The D gene is left open where the match is weak. The size of a clone is reported for some rows only, either as once, few or many, or as a class for expanded clones.

d_call	v_call	j_call	clone_size	cdr3_nt	cdr3_aa
-	TRBV29-1	TRBJ2-3	-	TGCAGCGTTCAGTCTAGGGGGACAGATACGCAGTATTTT	CSVQSRGTDTQYF
-	TRBV27	TRBJ1-1	-	TGTGCCAGCAGAACCCCGGGATCGAACACTGAAGCTTTCTTT	CASRTPGSNTEAFF
TRBD2	TRBV2	TRBJ2-1	-	TGTGCCAGCATCCCCGGGAGGAGCTCCTACAATGAGCAGTTCTTC	CASIPGRSSYNEQFF
-	TRBV7-8	TRBJ2-7	-	TGTGCCAGCAGCCTGCGGGGGCAGGGGGCTGGGGAGCAGTACTTC	CASSLRGQGAGEQYF
TRBD2	TRBV5-1	TRBJ2-1	-	TGCGCCAGCAGCTTGGAAGCGGGAGGCAATGAGCAGTTCTTC	CASSLEAGGNEQFF
TRBD2	TRBV11-2	TRBJ2-7	-	TGTGCCAGCAGCTTGGGAGGGCTAGCGGGCTACGAGCAGTACTTC	CASSLGGLAGYEQYF
-	TRBV14	TRBJ1-2	-	TGTGCCAGCAGCAGAATGGGACTTAGTAACTATGGCTACACCTTC	CASSRMGLSNYGYTF
-	TRBV28	TRBJ2-3	few	TGTGCCAGCAGTTTTCACCGGGACATCCGCAGAGATACGCAGTATTTT	CASSFHRDIRRDTQYF
TRBD2	TRBV5-4	TRBJ2-1	-	TGTGCCAGCAGCTTGTCTAGCGGGAGTGACAATGAGCAGTTCTTC	CASSLSSGSDNEQFF
-	TRBV9	TRBJ2-5	few	TGTGCCAGCAACTACAGGGGGGGGACCCAGTACTTC	CASNYRGGTQYF
TRBD2	TRBV7-3	TRBJ2-5	once	TGTGCCAGCAGCCCCGGGACTATGGAGACCCAGTACTTC	CASSPGTMETQYF
TRBD1	TRBV7-9	TRBJ2-1	-	TGTGCCAGCAGCTTGACAGGGTCTGATGGTGAGCAGTTCTTC	CASSLTGSDGEQFF
-	TRBV6-5	TRBJ1-1	many	TGTGCCAGCAGTCACCGGACAGTGGGGAACACTGAAGCTTTCTTT	CASSHRTVGNTEAFF
TRBD2	TRBV7-9	TRBJ2-1	-	TGTGCCAGCAGCTTAGTGGGGTCTAGCGGAAACGCAGGGTTCTTC	CASSLVGSSGNAGFF
-	TRBV9	TRBJ2-7	few	TGTGCCAGCACCCCCGGGAACCGAGCCTACGAGCAGTACTTC	CASTPGNRAYEQYF
-	TRBV7-2	TRBJ2-7	-	TGTGCCAGCAGCCCCCGGACAACCCACGAGCAGTACTTC	CASSPRTTHEQYF
-	TRBV11-2	TRBJ2-1	-	TGTGCCAGCAGCTTAATCGGATTCGGGAGCTCCTACAATGAGCAGTTCTTC	CASSLIGFGSSYNEQFF
TRBD2	TRBV6-1	TRBJ2-7	-	TGTGCCAGCAGGCACACTAGCGGGCCAACCTACGAGCAGTACTTC	CASRHTSGPTYEQYF
TRBD2	TRBV9	TRBJ2-2	few	TGTGCCAGCAGCGGAACTAGCGGGAGTGCCGGGGAGCTGTTTTTT	CASSGTSGSAGELFF
TRBD1	TRBV19	TRBJ1-4	-	TGTGCCAGTAGTATGGGACAGATATCGGGAGCAACTAATGAAAAACTGTTTTTT	CASSMGQISGATNEKLFF
-	TRBV11-3	TRBJ2-1	-	TGTGCCAGCACCCCGACTCGCTCTGAGCAGTTCTTC	CASTPTRSEQFF
TRBD1	TRBV19	TRBJ1-5	-	TGTGCCAGTAGTATTATGGGGGGACAGGGTGGCAATCAGCCCCAGCATTTT	CASSIMGGQGGNQPQHF